This TCR beta chain was sequenced in a study of blood T cell repertoires in COVID-19. Here immunoSEQ multiplex PCR was the method, and the copy in TCRdb shows in-frame clones only, minus some. The data contain some 200,000 clones, around 87% of them singletons. The V and J ends lost 8 bases and 9 bases respectively, with 17 bases between them. CDR1 and CDR2 (germline): MNHEY, SVGAGI. The CDR3 covers 14 residues. The sample comprised peripheral blood. This rearrangement joins TRBV6-5 to TRBJ1-6; unclear D gene. The TCR sequence derives from a man between 40 and 49 years old with active or convalescent COVID-19. This CDR3 reads CASSGKQLASPLHF. CDR3 DNA sequence: TGTGCCAGCTCCGGGAAACAGTTAGCTTCACCCCTCCACTTT.